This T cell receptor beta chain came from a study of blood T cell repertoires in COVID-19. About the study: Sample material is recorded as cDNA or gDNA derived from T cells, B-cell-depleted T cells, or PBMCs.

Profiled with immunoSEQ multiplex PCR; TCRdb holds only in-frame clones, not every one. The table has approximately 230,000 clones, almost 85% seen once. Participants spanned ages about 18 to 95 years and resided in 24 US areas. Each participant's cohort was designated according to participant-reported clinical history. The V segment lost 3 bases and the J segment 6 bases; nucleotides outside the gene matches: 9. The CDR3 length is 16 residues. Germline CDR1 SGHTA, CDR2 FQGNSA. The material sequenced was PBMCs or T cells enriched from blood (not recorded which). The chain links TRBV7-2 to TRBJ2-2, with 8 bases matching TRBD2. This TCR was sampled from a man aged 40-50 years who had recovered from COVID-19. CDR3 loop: CASSLLLGTRSGELFF. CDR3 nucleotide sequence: TGTGCCAGCAGCTTGCTTCTCGGGACTAGGTCCGGGGAGCTGTTTTTT.